This TCR beta chain came from a study of shared clonotypes between healthy human individuals. The wider study: Per donor, three plates held CD4 naive cells, three held CD4 memory, two held CD8 naive and one held CD8 memory. General study points: Generation probabilities were higher for clonotypes shared across all four sorted-subset donors than for unshared ones. Between a handful of donors, naive CD4 clonotypes were shared at a level of approximately 5%.

The CDR3 extends over 14 amino acids. V dropped 0 bases and J dropped 4 bases, with 7 bases sitting between them. Germline V gene data show CDR1 as KGHSH and CDR2 as LQKENI. Donation came from healthy HIV-negative adults that had no recent acute infections or vaccinations. TCRdb keeps only in-frame clones here, not all; method: immunoSEQ multiplex PCR. Of approximately 500,000 clones listed, approximately 95% are singletons. Worth noting for this clone: The antigen remains undetermined.

The sequenced sample was naive CD4+ T cells sorted from blood. Subset meaning: CD45RA+ positively selected. The rearrangement links TRBV18 to TRBJ1-3; possibly TRBD1 for D (5 bases). The origin of this receptor is a woman aged 25-40 years in good health. In nucleotides, the CDR3 is TGTGCCAGCTCACCACCGGGGCTGGGAAACACCATATATTTT. Translation gives CASSPPGLGNTIYF.